The clone carrying this TCR beta chain came up a few times. The target antigen is unknown. In germline, CDR1 is MDHEN, CDR2 SYDVKM. CDR3 length: 14 amino acids. V lost 6 bases to trimming and J lost 4 bases, with 16 bases between them. Via CD45RO/CCR7/CD25/CD127/CD95/CD27, cells of the CD4+ naive, central memory, regulatory and stem cell-like memory subsets were sorted. In all sorted populations, purity surpassed 95%. Expressed TCRB transcripts were sequenced because the entire RNA isolate underwent reverse transcription. Clones were read by immunoSEQ multiplex PCR, and TCRdb kept only the in-frame ones, dropping some. Of 300,000 to 400,000 clones listed, around a tenth are singletons. This entry comes from a study of beta chain features in type 1 diabetes. Study at large: On cell yields, gender and age, patients and healthy donors were similar. Study outcomes and limitations: Moderately but significantly shorter TCRB CDR3s were found in Type 1 diabetes patients in all four CD4+ subsets. TCRB rearrangement may or may not be influenced by HLA type; here this remained unresolved.

This receptor was obtained from a young man with type 1 diabetes. The chain recombines TRBV28 with TRBJ2-7; D is perhaps TRBD1 (6 bases). The specimen was central memory CD4+ T cells from blood. DNA for the CDR3: TGTGCCAGCAGGGGGGCCAGCTTTGGTTACGAGCAGTACTTC. This translates into CASRGASFGYEQYF.